Shown below are 3 T cell receptor beta chains from a single sample sequenced in a study of molecular identifiers for immune sequencing clone quantification. MiXCR was run by TCRdb on the PCR reads, yielding one entry per CDR3 protein. The repertoire has 250,000 to 400,000 distinct CDR3 sequences, about 21% of them found once; the top ten carry about 0.79%. Sequenced material: naive CD8+ T cells from blood, with Jurkat cell RNA spiked in. Documented subset: FACS-sorted CD8+CD4-CCR7+CD45RA+ naive T cells. Source of these receptors: a human donor in good health. Some libraries in this study had Jurkat cell RNA spiked in.

In this sample, this clonotype turned up many times. The J gene is TRBJ2-7, the V gene TRBV20-1; D remains ambiguous. The CDR3 is 13 residues long. Trimming shortened V by 0 bases and J by 3 bases, and 9 bases separated the two germline ends. Germline CDR1 and CDR2: DFQATT and SNEGSKA (reference sequence). CDR3 DNA: TGCAGTGCTAGAGATTCAGAGTACTACGAGCAGTACTTC. Its translation is CSARDSEYYEQYF.

A word on this clonotype: A much bigger clone sits one base away, suggesting this may be a read error. This chain uses TRBV27 with TRBJ2-7; 7 nucleotides match TRBD1. CDR1 and CDR2 from the germline V gene are MNHEY and SMNVEV (reference sequence). The CDR3 loop spans 12 amino acids. Written as DNA, the CDR3 is TGTACCAGCAGTCGACAGGGTAACGAGCAGTACTTC. Translation: CTSSRQGNEQYF.

This clonotype was detected only a few times. The V gene is TRBV27, the J gene TRBJ1-1; D ambiguous. Germline lookup yields CDR1 MNHEY and CDR2 SMNVEV (reference sequence). The CDR3 consists of 15 residues. Trimming took off 1 base at V and 2 bases at J, with 11 bases between the two ends. For the CDR3, the DNA is TGTGCCAGCAGTTTATTGGGCAGCACCAACACTGAAGCTTTCTTT. Its translation: CASSLLGSTNTEAFF.